This TCR beta chain was sequenced for a study of cytomegalovirus exposure and HLA in healthy donors. Study as a whole: Of a few hundred genotyped donors, 75% to 90% grouped in the Caucasian-associated ancestry cluster.

PCR involved 60 Vbeta and 13 Jbeta primers. Profiling relied on immunoSEQ multiplex PCR, and the TCRdb table lists in-frame clones only, not all of them. The table has roughly 140,000 clones, around four fifths seen once. This CDR3 region has 14 residues. Trimming pared 3 bases from V and 4 bases from J, leaving 12 bases between. The germline gives CDR1 KGHSH, CDR2 LQKENI. Turning to this clone: The antigen is not known.

Study results and limitations: A previous analysis found most TCR beta V segments productive roughly 87% or roughly 30% of the time. Later, TCR association rates were found to vary by HLA locus, highest for DRB1 and lowest for HLA-C.

The sequence was collected from a boy younger than 10 in good health and CMV-seronegative. The V call is TRBV18, the J call TRBJ1-2, with D possibly matching TRBD1 (5 bases). Input material: PBMCs. CDR3 sequence: CASSPGGYSYGYTF. CDR3 sequence (DNA): TGTGCCAGCTCACCCGGGGGATATTCCTATGGCTACACCTTC.